This record concerns one TCR beta chain sequence. The antigen is not known. Using its own MiXCR run on the 5' RACE reads, TCRdb lists one record per CDR3 protein. The top ten hold 9.5% to 15% of the sample, which has hundreds of thousands of distinct CDR3 sequences, over 20% seen once. Germline assignment: CDR1 KGHDR and CDR2 SFDVKD. V was trimmed by 9 bases and J by 4 bases, leaving 18 bases between them. The CDR3 has 15 amino acids. The source of the sample is a study of T-cell memory formation after mild COVID-19. Study at large: Largely donor-specific TCR clusters were found.

Whole-study findings and limits: Clones that contracted from day 15 to 85 were balanced CD4/CD8, while later expanders leaned CD4+. Several responding clones turned up in pre-infection memory, indicating that cross-reactive memory may have taken part.

The chain uses TRBV24-1 and TRBJ2-1; weak D call: TRBD2 (5 bases). This TCR came from an adult woman who had mild COVID-19 (a few samples of this study predate the infection). Cell type and time point are not known. The sample consisted of PBMCs or a T cell subset sorted from them (not recorded which). CDR3 DNA sequence: TGTGCCACCGAAGCGGCGGTCCCCCAGTACAATGAGCAGTTCTTC. Encoded protein: CATEAAVPQYNEQFF.